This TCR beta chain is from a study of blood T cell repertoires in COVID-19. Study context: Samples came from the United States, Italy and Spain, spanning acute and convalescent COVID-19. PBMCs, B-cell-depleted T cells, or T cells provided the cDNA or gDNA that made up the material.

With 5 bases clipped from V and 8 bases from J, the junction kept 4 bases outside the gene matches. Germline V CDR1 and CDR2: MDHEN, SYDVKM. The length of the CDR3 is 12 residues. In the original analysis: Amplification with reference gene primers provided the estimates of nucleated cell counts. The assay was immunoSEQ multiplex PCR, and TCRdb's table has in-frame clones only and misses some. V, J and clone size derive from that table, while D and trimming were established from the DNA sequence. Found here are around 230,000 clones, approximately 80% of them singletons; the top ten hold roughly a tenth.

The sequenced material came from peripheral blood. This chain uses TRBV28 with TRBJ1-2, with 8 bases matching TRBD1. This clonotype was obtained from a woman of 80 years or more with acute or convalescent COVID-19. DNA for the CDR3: TGTGCCAGCAGTGGACAGGGTAAAGGCTACACCTTC. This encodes CASSGQGKGYTF.